This T cell receptor (beta chain) was observed in a study of blood T cell repertoires in COVID-19. In the study overall: The study drew acute and convalescent COVID-19 samples from the United States, Italy and Spain.

With 0 bases removed from V and 1 base from J, the gap between germline ends came to 14 bases. The CDR3 is 17 residues long. Germline V gene data show CDR1 as LNHDA and CDR2 as SQIVND (reference sequence). TCRdb's copy holds only in-frame clones and misses some; the assay was immunoSEQ multiplex PCR. The sample lists some 190,000 clones; approximately 85% were seen once. The sample was peripheral blood. The sequence was obtained from a man aged 60 to 75 with acute or convalescent COVID-19. The chain links TRBV19 to TRBJ2-3; TRBD1 might be the D (6 bases). The CDR3 loop is CASSIDPDRLGTDTQYF. As DNA, the CDR3 is TGTGCCAGTAGTATAGATCCCGACAGGCTTGGCACAGATACGCAGTATTTT.